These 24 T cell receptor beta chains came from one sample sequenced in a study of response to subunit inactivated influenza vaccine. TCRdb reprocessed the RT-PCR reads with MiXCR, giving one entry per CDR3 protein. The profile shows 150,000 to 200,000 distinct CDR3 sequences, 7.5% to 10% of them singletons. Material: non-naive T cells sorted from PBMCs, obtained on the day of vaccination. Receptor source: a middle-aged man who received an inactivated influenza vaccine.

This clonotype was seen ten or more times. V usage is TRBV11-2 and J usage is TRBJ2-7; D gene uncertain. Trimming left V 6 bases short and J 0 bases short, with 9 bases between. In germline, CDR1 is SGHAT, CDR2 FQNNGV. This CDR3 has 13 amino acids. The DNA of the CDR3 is TGTGCCAGCAGGTTACTCAGCTCCTACGAGCAGTACTTC. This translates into CASRLLSSYEQYF.

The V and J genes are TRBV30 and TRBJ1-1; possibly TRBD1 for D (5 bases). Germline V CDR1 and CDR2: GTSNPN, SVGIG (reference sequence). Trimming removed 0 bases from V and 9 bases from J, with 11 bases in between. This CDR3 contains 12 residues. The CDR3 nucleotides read TGTGCCTGGAGTGTCGGGGCAAGAAAAGCTTTCTTT. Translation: CAWSVGARKAFF. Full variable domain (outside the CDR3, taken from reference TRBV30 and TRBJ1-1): SQTIHQWPATLVQPVGSPLSLECTVEGTSNPNLYWYRQAAGRGLQLLFYSVGIGQISSEVPQNLSASRPQDRQFILSSKKLLLSDSGFYLCAWSVGARKAFFGQGTRLTVV.

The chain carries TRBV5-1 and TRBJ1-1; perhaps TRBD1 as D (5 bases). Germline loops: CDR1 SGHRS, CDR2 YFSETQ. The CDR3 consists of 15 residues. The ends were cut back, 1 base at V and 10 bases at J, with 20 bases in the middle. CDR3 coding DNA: TGCGCCAGCAGCTTGAATAGGGCTTCGGACACGCGAGCTTTCTTT. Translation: CASSLNRASDTRAFF.

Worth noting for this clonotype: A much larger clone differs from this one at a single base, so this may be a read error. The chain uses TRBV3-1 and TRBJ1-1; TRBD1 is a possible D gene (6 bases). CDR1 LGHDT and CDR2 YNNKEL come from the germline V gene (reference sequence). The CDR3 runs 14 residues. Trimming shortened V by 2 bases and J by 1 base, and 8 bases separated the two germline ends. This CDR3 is CASSQLQGNTEAFF. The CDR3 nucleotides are TGTGCCAGCAGCCAACTACAGGGGAACACTGAAGCTTTCTTT.

CDR3 sequence (DNA): TGTGCCAGCAGTTCCGGACAGGGAGTCCAAGAGACCCAGTACTTC. This encodes CASSSGQGVQETQYF. This chain links TRBV12-3 or TRBV12-4 with TRBJ2-5, with 8 bases that match TRBD1. The CDR3 is 15 amino acids. J gave up 1 base and V 4 bases, and 5 bases lay outside the gene matches.

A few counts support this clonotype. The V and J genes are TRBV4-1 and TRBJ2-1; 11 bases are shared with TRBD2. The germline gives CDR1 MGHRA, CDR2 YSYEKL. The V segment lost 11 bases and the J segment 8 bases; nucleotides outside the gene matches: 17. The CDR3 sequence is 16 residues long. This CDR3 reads CAVRGVSSSGRHEQFF. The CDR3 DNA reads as TGCGCCGTAAGGGGGGTTAGTTCTAGCGGGAGGCATGAGCAGTTCTTC.

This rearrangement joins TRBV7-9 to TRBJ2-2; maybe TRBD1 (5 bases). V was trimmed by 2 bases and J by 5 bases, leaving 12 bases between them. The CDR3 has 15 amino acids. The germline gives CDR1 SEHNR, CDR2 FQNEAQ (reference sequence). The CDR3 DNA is TGTGCCAGCAGCTTATTAGGGGTGGTGACCGGGGAGCTGTTTTTT. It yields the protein CASSLLGVVTGELFF. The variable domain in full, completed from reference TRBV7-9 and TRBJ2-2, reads DTGVSQNPRHKITKRGQNVTFRCDPISEHNRLYWYRQTLGQGPEFLTYFQNEAQLEKSRLLSDRFSAERPKGSFSTLEIQRTEQGDSAMYLCASSLLGVVTGELFFGEGSRLTVL.

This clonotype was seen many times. The CDR3 loop reads CASTPGSRTGTQYF. The CDR3 nucleotides are TGTGCCAGCACCCCGGGATCGCGGACGGGTACGCAGTATTTT. The chain combines TRBV12-3 or TRBV12-4 with TRBJ2-3; possible D gene TRBD2, 5 bases. CDR3 length: 14 amino acids. V shed 7 bases and J shed 8 bases, with 19 bases lying between them.

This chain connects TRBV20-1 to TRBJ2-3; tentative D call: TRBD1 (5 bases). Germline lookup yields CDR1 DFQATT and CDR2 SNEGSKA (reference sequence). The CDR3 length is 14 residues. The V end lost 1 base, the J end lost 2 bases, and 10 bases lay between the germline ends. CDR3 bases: TGCAGTGCTAGAGCAAGACAGTACACAGATACGCAGTATTTT. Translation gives CSARARQYTDTQYF.

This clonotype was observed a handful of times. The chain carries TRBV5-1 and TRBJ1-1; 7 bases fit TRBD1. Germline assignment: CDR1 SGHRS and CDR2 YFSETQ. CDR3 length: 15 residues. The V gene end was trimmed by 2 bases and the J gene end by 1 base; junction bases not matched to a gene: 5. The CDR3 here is CASSLRTGANTEAFF. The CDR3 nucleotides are TGCGCCAGCAGCTTACGGACAGGAGCGAACACTGAAGCTTTCTTT.

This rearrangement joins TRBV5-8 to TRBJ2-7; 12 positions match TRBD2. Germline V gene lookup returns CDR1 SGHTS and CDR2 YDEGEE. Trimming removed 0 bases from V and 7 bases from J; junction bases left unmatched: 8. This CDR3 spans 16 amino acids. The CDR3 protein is CASSLVRTSGRQEQYF. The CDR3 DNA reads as TGTGCCAGCAGCTTGGTCCGCACTAGCGGGAGGCAAGAGCAGTACTTC. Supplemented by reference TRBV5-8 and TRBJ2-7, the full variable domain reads EAGVTQSPTHLIKTRGQQATLRCSPISGHTSVYWYQQALGLGLQFLLWYDEGEERNRGNFPPRFSGRQFPNYSSELNVNALELEDSALYLCASSLVRTSGRQEQYFGPGTRLTVT.

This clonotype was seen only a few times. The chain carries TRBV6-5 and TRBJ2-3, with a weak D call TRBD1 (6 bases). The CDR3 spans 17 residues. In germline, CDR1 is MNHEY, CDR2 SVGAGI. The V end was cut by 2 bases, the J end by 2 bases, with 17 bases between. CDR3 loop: CASSYERMGADTDTQYF. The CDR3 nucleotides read TGTGCCAGCAGTTACGAAAGGATGGGGGCCGACACAGATACGCAGTATTTT.

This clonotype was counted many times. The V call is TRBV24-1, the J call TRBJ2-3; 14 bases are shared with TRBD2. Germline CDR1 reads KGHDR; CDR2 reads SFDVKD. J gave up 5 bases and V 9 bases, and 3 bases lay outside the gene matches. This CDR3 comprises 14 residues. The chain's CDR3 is CATSTSGGGDTQYF. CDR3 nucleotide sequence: TGTGCCACCTCGACTAGCGGGGGGGGAGATACGCAGTATTTT.

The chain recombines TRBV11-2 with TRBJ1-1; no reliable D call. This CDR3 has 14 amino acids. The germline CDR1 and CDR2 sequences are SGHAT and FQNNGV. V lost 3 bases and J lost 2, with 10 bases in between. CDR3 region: CASSFLTANTEAFF. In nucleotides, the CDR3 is TGTGCCAGCAGCTTTCTGACGGCAAACACTGAAGCTTTCTTT.

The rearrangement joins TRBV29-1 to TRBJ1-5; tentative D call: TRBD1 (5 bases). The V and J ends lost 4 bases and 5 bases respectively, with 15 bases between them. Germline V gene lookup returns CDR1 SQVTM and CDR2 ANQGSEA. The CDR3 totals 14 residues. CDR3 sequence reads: CSVGEAGVDQPQHF. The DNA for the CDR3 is TGCAGCGTTGGGGAGGCGGGGGTTGATCAGCCCCAGCATTTT.

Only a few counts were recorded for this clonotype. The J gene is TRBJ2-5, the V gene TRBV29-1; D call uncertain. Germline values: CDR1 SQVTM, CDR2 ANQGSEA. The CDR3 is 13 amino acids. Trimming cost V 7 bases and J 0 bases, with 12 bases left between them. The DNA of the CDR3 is TGCAGCGGAAGACAAGGAAACCAAGAGACCCAGTACTTC. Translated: CSGRQGNQETQYF. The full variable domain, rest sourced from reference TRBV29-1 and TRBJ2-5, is SAVISQKPSRDICQRGTSLTIQCQVDSQVTMMFWYRQQPGQSLTLIATANQGSEATYESGFVIDKFPISRPNLTFSTLTVSNMSPEDSSIYLCSGRQGNQETQYFGPGTRLLVL.

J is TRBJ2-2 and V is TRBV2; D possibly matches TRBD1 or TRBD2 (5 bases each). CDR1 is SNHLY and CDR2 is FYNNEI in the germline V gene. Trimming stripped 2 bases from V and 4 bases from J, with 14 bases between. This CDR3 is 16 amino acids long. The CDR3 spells CASSEYGTLSTGELFF. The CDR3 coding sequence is TGTGCCAGCAGTGAATATGGGACCCTATCCACCGGGGAGCTGTTTTTT.

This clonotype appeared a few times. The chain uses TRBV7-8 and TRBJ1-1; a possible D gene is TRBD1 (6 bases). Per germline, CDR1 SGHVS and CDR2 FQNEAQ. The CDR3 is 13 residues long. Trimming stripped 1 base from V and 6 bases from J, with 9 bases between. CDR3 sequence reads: CASSLDRVPEAFF. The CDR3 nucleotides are TGTGCCAGCAGCTTAGACAGGGTTCCTGAAGCTTTCTTT.

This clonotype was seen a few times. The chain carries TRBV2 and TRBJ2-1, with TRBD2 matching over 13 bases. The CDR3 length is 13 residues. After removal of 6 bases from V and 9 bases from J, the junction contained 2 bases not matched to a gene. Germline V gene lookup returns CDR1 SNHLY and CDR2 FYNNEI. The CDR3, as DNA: TGTGCCAGCAGGCGGACTAGCGGGAGTGAGCAGTTCTTC. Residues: CASRRTSGSEQFF.

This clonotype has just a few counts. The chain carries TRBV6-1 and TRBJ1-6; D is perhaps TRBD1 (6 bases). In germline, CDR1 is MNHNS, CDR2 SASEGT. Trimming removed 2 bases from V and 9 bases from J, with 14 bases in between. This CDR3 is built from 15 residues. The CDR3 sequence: CASSETIQGRSPLHF. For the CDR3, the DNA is TGTGCCAGCAGTGAAACGATACAGGGTCGTTCACCCCTCCACTTT.

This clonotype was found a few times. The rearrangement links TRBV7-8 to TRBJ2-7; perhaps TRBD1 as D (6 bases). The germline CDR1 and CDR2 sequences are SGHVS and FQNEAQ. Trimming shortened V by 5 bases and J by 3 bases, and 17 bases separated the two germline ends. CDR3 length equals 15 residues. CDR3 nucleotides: TGTGCCAGCAGCCGACAAGACAGGTACATCTACGAGCAGTACTTC. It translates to CASSRQDRYIYEQYF.

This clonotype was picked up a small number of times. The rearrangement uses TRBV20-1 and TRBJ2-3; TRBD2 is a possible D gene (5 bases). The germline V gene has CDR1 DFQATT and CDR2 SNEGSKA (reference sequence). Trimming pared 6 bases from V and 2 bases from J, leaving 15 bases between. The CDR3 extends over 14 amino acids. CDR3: CSATKGGPTDTQYF. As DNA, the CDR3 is TGCAGTGCCACAAAGGGCGGGCCCACAGATACGCAGTATTTT.

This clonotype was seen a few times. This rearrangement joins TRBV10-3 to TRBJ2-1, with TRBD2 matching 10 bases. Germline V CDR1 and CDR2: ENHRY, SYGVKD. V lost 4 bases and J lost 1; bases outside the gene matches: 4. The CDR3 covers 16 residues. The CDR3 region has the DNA TGTGCCATCAGTGGAACTAGCGGGACGTCCTACAATGAGCAGTTCTTC. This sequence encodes CAISGTSGTSYNEQFF.

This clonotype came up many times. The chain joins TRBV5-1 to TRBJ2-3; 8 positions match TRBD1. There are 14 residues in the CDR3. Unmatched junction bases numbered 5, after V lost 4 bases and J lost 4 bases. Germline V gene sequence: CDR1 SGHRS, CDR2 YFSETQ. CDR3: CASSHGQGSDTQYF. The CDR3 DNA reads TGCGCCAGCAGCCACGGACAGGGCTCAGATACGCAGTATTTT.